A selection of T cell receptor beta chains follows, all from one sample in a study of naive and memory T cell subsets. Using its own MiXCR run on the UMI-ligation and nested PCR reads, TCRdb lists one record per CDR3 protein. The data contain about 85,000 distinct CDR3 sequences, around 13% of them singletons. Sequenced input: central memory CD4+ T cells from blood. These receptors came from a human donor in good health. Each CDR3 is given with its conserved first and last residue. Fields, in order: D gene, J gene, CDR3 length, clone size, V gene, CDR3 DNA, CDR3 protein. A D gene is named only where the DNA matches it firmly. For some rows the clone size is stated as once, few or many, or as a class when expanded; others skip it.

NA TRBJ1-2 14 few TRBV7-2 TGTGCCAGCAGCTCTACACTGGATAACTATGGCTACACCTTC CASSSTLDNYGYTF
NA TRBJ2-1 13 NA TRBV10-3 TGTGCCACCACCAGGGGTCCGAACAATGAGCAGTTCTTC CATTRGPNNEQFF
TRBD2 TRBJ2-4 16 NA TRBV14 TGTGCCAGCAGCCAAGAAGCTCGAGCGGGGGGGGGTATTCAGTACTTC CASSQEARAGGGIQYF
NA TRBJ2-5 11 many TRBV7-2 TGTGCCAGCAGCCAGTATGAGACCCAGTACTTC CASSQYETQYF
TRBD2 TRBJ2-5 12 medium-sized TRBV29-1 TGCAGCGGACTAGCGGGATCTGAGACCCAGTACTTC CSGLAGSETQYF
NA TRBJ1-1 12 few TRBV5-4 TGTGCCAGCAGCTCGATAAACACTGAAGCTTTCTTT CASSSINTEAFF
TRBD1 TRBJ2-7 13 NA TRBV5-6 TGTGCCAGCAGCTCCACAGGGGCCTACGAGCAGTACTTC CASSSTGAYEQYF
NA TRBJ1-1 21 few TRBV5-1 TGCGCCAGCAGCTTGCCCTTCCACGGCGGGGGTGACTTGACAGGGAACACTGAAGCTTTCTTT CASSLPFHGGGDLTGNTEAFF
NA TRBJ1-1 13 many TRBV5-1 TGCGCCAGCAGCCCGAACAGGAACACTGAAGCTTTCTTT CASSPNRNTEAFF
NA TRBJ2-5 15 many TRBV4-1 TGCGCCAGCAGCCAAGAATACCCGACCCGAGAGACCCAGTACTTC CASSQEYPTRETQYF
NA TRBJ1-1 14 many TRBV14 TGTGCCAGCAGCCCGAGGGCGGCGCGCACTGAAGCTTTCTTT CASSPRAARTEAFF
TRBD1 TRBJ1-5 17 few TRBV4-1 TGCGCCAGCAGCCAGGCAATAGGCAGGGGGAACAATCAGCCCCAGCATTTT CASSQAIGRGNNQPQHF
NA TRBJ2-7 13 few TRBV7-8 TGTGCCAGCAGCTTAGTTTCCCTTTACGAGCAGTACTTC CASSLVSLYEQYF
TRBD2 TRBJ2-5 16 few TRBV20-1 TGCAGTGCTAGAGAATGGGCGGGAGGGAGATCAGAGACCCAGTACTTC CSAREWAGGRSETQYF
NA TRBJ1-2 13 many TRBV7-2 TGTGCCAGCAGCCAGACAGAAAACTATGGCTACACCTTC CASSQTENYGYTF
NA TRBJ1-1 13 NA TRBV12-3/TRBV12-4 TGTGCCAGCAGCGGCGGGGATTATACTGAAGCTTTCTTT CASSGGDYTEAFF
NA TRBJ2-2 13 NA TRBV7-2 TGTGCCAGCAGCCCCTGGCGATCCGGGGAGCTGTTTTTT CASSPWRSGELFF
NA TRBJ2-3 12 few TRBV5-1 TGCGCCAGCAGTCAGGTTTCAGATACGCAGTATTTT CASSQVSDTQYF
NA TRBJ2-1 14 many TRBV7-3 TGTGCCAGCAGCGTCCGGGACTCCTACAATGAGCAGTTCTTC CASSVRDSYNEQFF
TRBD1 TRBJ1-5 16 NA TRBV3-1 TGTGCCAGCAGCCAATCCTCAGGGGGGATCAATCAGCCCCAGCATTTT CASSQSSGGINQPQHF
TRBD2 TRBJ2-2 17 NA TRBV2 TGTGCCAGCAGTTACCAAACTAGCGGGAGGGGGGCCGGGGAGCTGTTTTTT CASSYQTSGRGAGELFF
TRBD2 TRBJ2-7 12 few TRBV10-3 TGTGCCATTTTAGCGGGAGGTCACGAGCAGTACTTC CAILAGGHEQYF
NA TRBJ2-7 16 many TRBV4-2 TGTGCCAGCAGCCTTCAAAAGGACTCGCCTGCCTACGAGCAGTACTTC CASSLQKDSPAYEQYF
TRBD1 TRBJ2-1 13 many TRBV20-1 TGCAGTGCTAGCGAGACAGGGGGGCTGGGGCTCTTATTC CSASETGGLGLLF
TRBD2 TRBJ2-1 15 NA TRBV7-8 TGTGCCAGCAGTTCAAGCGGGACGACCTACAATGAGCAGTTCTTC CASSSSGTTYNEQFF
NA TRBJ1-1 11 NA TRBV29-1 TGCAGCGTTAAAACAAACACTGAAGCTTTCTTT CSVKTNTEAFF
TRBD1 TRBJ2-7 14 many TRBV5-4 TGTGCCAGCAGCCCCGGAGACAGGGGGTACGAGCAGTACTTC CASSPGDRGYEQYF
TRBD2 TRBJ2-4 14 few TRBV10-3 TGTGCCATCAGCGACAAAGGACTAGCGGAGGCTCAGTACTTC CAISDKGLAEAQYF
TRBD2 TRBJ2-3 16 few TRBV7-8 TGTGCCAGCAGCGGGATAGCGGGAGAGAGCCCAGATACGCAGTATTTT CASSGIAGESPDTQYF
NA TRBJ1-6 18 few TRBV18 TGTGCCAGCTCACCCAAGCCTGAGGACAGAAAACATAATTCACCCCTCCACTTT CASSPKPEDRKHNSPLHF
TRBD1 TRBJ2-6 17 few TRBV7-2 TGTGCCAGCAGCTCAGGGGACAGCCTCTCTGGGGCCAACGTCCTGACTTTC CASSSGDSLSGANVLTF
NA TRBJ2-6 14 NA TRBV20-1 TGCAGTGCTGCTCCGGCCGCTGGGGCCAACGTCCTGACTTTC CSAAPAAGANVLTF
TRBD2 TRBJ2-4 15 NA TRBV7-9 TGTGCCAGCAGCACTAGCGGGATTACGGGTAACATTCAGTACTTC CASSTSGITGNIQYF
NA TRBJ2-5 15 many TRBV5-1 TGCGCCAGCAGCTTAGGTGTGGGGATGGGAGAGACCCAGTACTTC CASSLGVGMGETQYF
NA TRBJ2-1 15 few TRBV6-5 TGTGCCAGCAGCCCGAGCTTAGCGGAGTACAATGAGCAGTTCTTC CASSPSLAEYNEQFF
NA TRBJ2-7 13 many TRBV7-9 TGTGCCAGCAGCTTGTTGGGGTCCTACGAGCAGTACTTC CASSLLGSYEQYF
TRBD1 TRBJ1-4 15 few TRBV5-1 TGCGCCAGCAGCTCGGGGACAGGTGGTGTCGAAAAACTGTTTTTT CASSSGTGGVEKLFF
TRBD2 TRBJ2-1 15 many TRBV4-3 TGCGCCAGCAGCCAAGAGTTTCCTAGCGGGATAGAGCAGTTCTTC CASSQEFPSGIEQFF
NA TRBJ2-5 13 many TRBV20-1 TGCAGTGCTACTCAGGGGTGGCAAGAGACCCAGTACTTC CSATQGWQETQYF
NA TRBJ1-6 14 NA TRBV7-3 TGTGCCAGCAGCTTATCGTATAATAATTCACCCCTCCACTTT CASSLSYNNSPLHF
TRBD2 TRBJ2-5 17 many TRBV19 TGTGCCAGTAGTATTGCGACTAGCGGGAGGGGCCAAGAGACCCAGTACTTC CASSIATSGRGQETQYF
NA TRBJ2-3 13 many TRBV20-1 TGCAGTGCACCGGGCCCTAGCACAGATACGCAGTATTTT CSAPGPSTDTQYF
TRBD2 TRBJ2-1 15 few TRBV3-1 TGTGCCAGCAGCCCGGCAGTAGCGGGAGGTAATGAGCAGTTCTTC CASSPAVAGGNEQFF
NA TRBJ2-3 15 many TRBV5-4 TGTGCCAGCAGCCGGGATTTATCTAGCACAGATACGCAGTATTTT CASSRDLSSTDTQYF
NA TRBJ1-3 14 NA TRBV7-2 TGTGCCAGCAGCCAGGGATTCTCTGGAAACACCATATATTTT CASSQGFSGNTIYF
NA TRBJ2-3 17 many TRBV7-2 TGTGCCAGCAGCTTTCTGGGAGTAGCGGCTAGCACAGATACGCAGTATTTT CASSFLGVAASTDTQYF
TRBD2 TRBJ2-3 16 many TRBV7-2 TGTGCCAGCAGCAGGCAGCGGGACTGGAGCACAGATACGCAGTATTTT CASSRQRDWSTDTQYF
TRBD1 TRBJ1-5 16 once TRBV4-1 TGCGCCAGCAGCCAAGATCCAGACAGGGCTCTTAGGGCCCAGCATTTT CASSQDPDRALRAQHF
NA TRBJ2-7 16 many TRBV5-5 TGTGCCAGCAGCTTGGGTAGTCGCCCGGATTCCTACGAGCAGTACTTC CASSLGSRPDSYEQYF
NA TRBJ1-3 14 many TRBV24-1 TGTGCCACCAGTGCCGGATTCTCTGGAAACACCATATATTTT CATSAGFSGNTIYF
NA TRBJ1-2 17 many TRBV6-6 TGTGCCAGCAGTTTAACCCCCGGGGCAGGGGAGAACTATGGCTACACCTTC CASSLTPGAGENYGYTF
NA TRBJ2-6 15 few TRBV29-1 TGCAGCGCCAGGGAACCCAGCTCTGGGGCCAACGTCCTGACTTTC CSAREPSSGANVLTF
NA TRBJ1-5 15 NA TRBV2 TGTGCCAGCAGCGGTGGGGGGGCAGGGGATCAGCCCCAGCATTTT CASSGGGAGDQPQHF
NA TRBJ2-5 13 few TRBV15 TGTGCCACCAGCGGAACAGTATCAGAGACCCAGTACTTC CATSGTVSETQYF
TRBD1 TRBJ1-6 16 many TRBV30 TGTGCCTGGAGCCTGAGGACAGGCTACATCAATTCACCCCTCCACTTT CAWSLRTGYINSPLHF
NA TRBJ2-5 14 NA TRBV5-1 TGCGCCAGCAGGCCGGGACCGCAACAAGAGACCCAGTACTTC CASRPGPQQETQYF
TRBD1 TRBJ1-5 15 NA TRBV7-9 TGTGCCAGCAGCTTAACAGGGGAGGGCAATCAGCCCCAGCATTTT CASSLTGEGNQPQHF
TRBD1 TRBJ1-3 14 NA TRBV12-3/TRBV12-4 TGTGCCAGTAGATTCCCGGGACAGAGAAACACCATATATTTT CASRFPGQRNTIYF
NA TRBJ2-7 11 many TRBV7-2 TGTGCCAGCAGCTTGACCCGCGAGCAGTACTTC CASSLTREQYF
NA TRBJ1-1 13 NA TRBV20-1 TGCAGTGCTTTCTCGGCCACCGGCACTGAAGCTTTCTTT CSAFSATGTEAFF